This is a list of T cell receptor beta chains from one sample in a study of memory CD4+ T cells and cytomegalovirus serostatus. Produced via immunoSEQ multiplex PCR; TCRdb's table is partial and in-frame only. The table includes approximately 61,000 clones, 60% to 85% detected once. Sequencing was performed on memory CD4+ T cells from blood. The origin of the receptors is an adult in good health and CMV-seronegative. Some clones in this sample may be carry-over from other donors' samples. Each CDR3 is given with its conserved first and last residue. D genes are given only for firm matches. Clone size is stated in some rows and not others, as once, few, many or a class when expanded.

D: TRBD2; J: TRBJ2-1; V: TRBV10-3; size: NA; CDR3: CAISFPRDRTASGRAGSSYNEQFF; DNA: TGTGCCATCAGCTTCCCCCGGGACAGAACAGCTAGCGGGAGGGCCGGGAGCTCCTACAATGAGCAGTTCTTC
D: TRBD2; J: TRBJ2-2; V: TRBV7-2; size: NA; CDR3: CASSLVLAGGPTGELFF; DNA: TGTGCCAGCAGCTTAGTGCTAGCGGGAGGGCCTACCGGGGAGCTGTTTTTT
D: NA; J: TRBJ2-3; V: TRBV28; size: NA; CDR3: CASSSPGRTDTQYF; DNA: TGTGCCAGCAGTTCACCGGGCCGCACAGATACGCAGTATTTT
D: TRBD2; J: TRBJ2-2; V: TRBV5-1; size: NA; CDR3: CASSVTPTGEAGTTGELFF; DNA: TGCGCCAGCAGCGTGACACCCACTGGAGAAGCGGGGACCACCGGGGAGCTGTTTTTT
D: NA; J: TRBJ1-1; V: TRBV7-2; size: once; CDR3: CASTFASERNTEAFF; DNA: TGTGCCAGCACCTTTGCGAGCGAAAGGAACACTGAAGCTTTCTTT
D: TRBD1; J: TRBJ2-5; V: TRBV29-1; size: NA; CDR3: CSVEGETGGETQYF; DNA: TGCAGCGTTGAAGGGGAGACAGGGGGGGAGACCCAGTACTTC
D: NA; J: TRBJ1-3; V: TRBV18; size: NA; CDR3: CASSPSPEMSGNTIYF; DNA: TGTGCCAGCTCACCAAGCCCCGAGATGTCTGGAAACACCATATATTTT
D: TRBD1; J: TRBJ1-4; V: TRBV7-9; size: NA; CDR3: CASSGYRGKNEKLFF; DNA: TGTGCCAGCAGCGGTTACAGGGGGAAGAATGAAAAACTGTTTTTT
D: NA; J: TRBJ1-2; V: TRBV10-3; size: NA; CDR3: CAISEGGGYTF; DNA: TGTGCCATCAGTGAAGGGGGAGGCTACACCTTC
D: NA; J: TRBJ2-7; V: TRBV7-2; size: once; CDR3: CASMDTRRGSYEQYF; DNA: TGTGCCAGCATGGACACTCGGAGGGGCTCCTACGAGCAGTACTTC
D: TRBD2; J: TRBJ2-7; V: TRBV2; size: NA; CDR3: CASSLAGGIYEQYF; DNA: TGTGCCAGCAGTCTGGCGGGGGGGATCTACGAGCAGTACTTC
D: TRBD1; J: TRBJ2-7; V: TRBV2; size: NA; CDR3: CATSPRTGSGEQYF; DNA: TGTGCCACCTCTCCCCGGACAGGGTCTGGCGAGCAGTACTTC